This TCR beta chain was captured by sequencing in a study of PD-1 blockade in classical Hodgkin lymphoma. Repertoires were generated with immunoSEQ multiplex PCR, while TCRdb's copy carries only in-frame clones and drops some. The sample has nearly 60,000 clones; approximately 90% are singletons. Each patient relapsed following autologous stem cell transplantation, and prior brentuximab vedotin exposure differed. Broader study findings: Among the patients, those starting nivolumab under 1 year after ASCT were excluded. Baseline TCR diversity was reportedly lower in newly diagnosed patients than healthy donors. Baseline diversity was lower in partial responders and progressors than complete responders.

Relative to its sample, this clone is medium-sized (0.01 to 0.1%). Its matching antigen is unknown. The V end was cut by 4 bases, the J end by 0 bases, with 4 bases between. Germline assignment: CDR1 LGHNA and CDR2 YNFKEQ. The CDR3 is made up of 12 amino acids. The clonotype originates from a human donor with classical Hodgkin lymphoma. The rearrangement joins TRBV4-2 to TRBJ2-7; D is uncertain. This material consisted of peripheral blood mononuclear cells (PBMCs), taken before the second cycle of nivolumab. The CDR3 sequence: CASSPDSYEQYF. The CDR3 DNA follows: TGTGCCAGCAGCCCTGACTCCTACGAGCAGTACTTC.